The 23 T cell receptor beta chains presented below share a single source sample, sequenced in a study of T cell responses to AZD1222 COVID-19 vaccine. Produced via immunoSEQ multiplex PCR; TCRdb's table is partial and in-frame only. The sample records some 180,000 clones, 90% to 95% being singletons. The material was peripheral blood, obtained 28 days after the second AZD1222 dose. The receptors shown here come from an adult who received the AZD1222 COVID-19 vaccine.

This clone was recorded once. J is TRBJ2-2 and V is TRBV4-2, with a weak D call TRBD2 (6 bases). This CDR3 spans 16 amino acids. Trimming stripped 3 bases from V and 6 bases from J, with 17 bases between. Per germline, CDR1 LGHNA and CDR2 YNFKEQ. CDR3 protein: CASSQPGSGPAGELFF. Here the CDR3 DNA reads TGTGCCAGCAGCCAGCCGGGGAGCGGGCCTGCCGGGGAGCTGTTTTTT.

V usage is TRBV19 and J usage is TRBJ1-5; D remains ambiguous. This CDR3 contains 12 residues. The germline V gene has CDR1 LNHDA and CDR2 SQIVND (reference sequence). Trimming took off 8 bases at V and 7 bases at J, with 12 bases between the two ends. The CDR3 region has the DNA TGTGCCAGTGGACCACCGGGCCAGCCCCAGCATTTT. This codes for CASGPPGQPQHF.

This clone was seen just once. V usage is TRBV7-2 and J usage is TRBJ2-3, with no clear D. This CDR3 spans 12 amino acids. CDR1 is SGHTA and CDR2 is FQGNSA in the germline V gene. V lost 5 bases, J lost 2 bases, and 5 bases lay in between. The CDR3 spells CASSQYTDTQYF. For the CDR3, the DNA is TGTGCCAGCAGCCAATACACAGATACGCAGTATTTT.

This chain uses TRBV30 with TRBJ2-7, with D possibly TRBD2 on 5 matching bases. Germline lookup yields CDR1 GTSNPN and CDR2 SVGIG (reference sequence). Deletions cut 2 bases from V and 7 bases from J, with 15 bases between. The CDR3 is 13 residues long. Here the CDR3 reads CAWSKGRLGEQYF. The CDR3 DNA reads TGTGCCTGGAGTAAAGGGAGACTGGGTGAGCAGTACTTC.

The gene calls are TRBV12-5 and TRBJ1-1; the D is unclear. Germline loops: CDR1 LGHNT, CDR2 FRNRAP. The CDR3 has 16 residues. Trimming removed 0 bases at V and 0 bases at J, with 11 bases between. Here the CDR3 reads CASGLVQRRMNTEAFF. CDR3 in DNA: TGTGCTAGTGGTTTGGTACAACGGAGGATGAACACTGAAGCTTTCTTT.

In DNA, the CDR3 is TGCGCCAGCAGCGAGGGACAGAATAATTCACCCCTCCACTTT. Its protein is CASSEGQNNSPLHF. This sequence joins TRBV5-1 and TRBJ1-6; the match to TRBD1 covers 7 bases. CDR1 is SGHRS, CDR2 YFSETQ, per germline. The junction had 3 bases not matched to a gene; V was cut back by 4 bases and J by 5 bases. The CDR3 length is 14 residues.

CDR3 region: CASSIGDRADNEQFF. The CDR3 coding sequence is TGTGCCAGTAGTATAGGGGACAGGGCAGACAATGAGCAGTTCTTC. This chain joins TRBV19 and TRBJ2-1; 9 bases are shared with TRBD1. With 1 base clipped from V and 5 bases from J, the junction kept 3 bases outside the gene matches. This CDR3 spans 15 amino acids. CDR1 is LNHDA and CDR2 is SQIVND in the germline V gene (reference sequence).

The V and J genes are TRBV28 and TRBJ1-1, with D perhaps TRBD1 (6 bases). V lost 5 bases, J lost 7 bases, and 20 bases lay in between. CDR1 and CDR2 from the germline V gene are MDHEN and SYDVKM. This CDR3 is 15 amino acids long. In DNA form, the CDR3 reads TGTGCCAGCAGTATGCCTCAGGGGTGGAAGGGTGAAGCTTTCTTT. This gives the protein CASSMPQGWKGEAFF.

The DNA of the CDR3 is TGTGCCAGCAGCCCACCCAGTCAGGGGGGCCCCCGCACAGATACGCAGTATTTT. Its translation: CASSPPSQGGPRTDTQYF. The chain joins TRBV28 to TRBJ2-3, with TRBD1 as a possible D gene (7 bases). CDR1 and CDR2 (germline): MDHEN, SYDVKM. CDR3 length equals 18 residues. Trimming took off 6 bases at V and 1 base at J, with 23 bases between the two ends.

This sequence joins TRBV24-1 and TRBJ1-5; no firm D call. Per the germline V gene, CDR1 is KGHDR and CDR2 is SFDVKD. V lost 9 bases, J lost 1 base, and 15 bases lay in between. This CDR3 comprises 15 residues. CDR3 DNA: TGTGCCACCTCCTACTCTCCTGTAAGCAATCAGCCCCAGCATTTT. It yields the protein CATSYSPVSNQPQHF.

This clone was observed a handful of times. V is TRBV7-3 and J is TRBJ2-3; tentative D call: TRBD2 (6 bases). There are 14 residues in the CDR3. V shed 6 bases and J shed 4 bases, with 14 bases lying between them. The V gene's germline CDR1 is SGHTA and CDR2 FQGTGA. The CDR3: CASSNLGGADTQYF. The CDR3 DNA sequence: TGTGCCAGCAGTAATCTGGGGGGAGCAGATACGCAGTATTTT. The full variable domain, completed using reference TRBV7-3 and TRBJ2-3, is GAGVSQTPSNKVTEKGKYVELRCDPISGHTALYWYRQSLGQGPEFLIYFQGTGAADDSGLPNDRFFAVRPEGSVSTLKIQRTERGDSAVYLCASSNLGGADTQYFGPGTRLTVL.

This chain uses TRBV28 with TRBJ1-1, with D maybe TRBD1 (5 bases). This CDR3 region has 15 residues. Germline loops: CDR1 MDHEN, CDR2 SYDVKM. Trimming pared 6 bases from V and 0 bases from J, leaving 14 bases between. The CDR3 here is CASSLRGNMNTEAFF. The CDR3 nucleotides are TGTGCCAGCAGCCTTCGGGGGAACATGAACACTGAAGCTTTCTTT.

The rearrangement uses TRBV28 and TRBJ1-1, with D possibly being TRBD1 (6 bases). CDR3 length equals 15 residues. CDR1 is MDHEN, CDR2 SYDVKM, per germline. Trimming removed 3 bases from V and 5 bases from J, with 16 bases in between. As DNA, the CDR3 is TGTGCCAGCAGTTTTCTGGGGGCAGGGCGGACTGAAGCTTTCTTT. Protein: CASSFLGAGRTEAFF.

This clone was observed once. V usage is TRBV30 and J usage is TRBJ1-5; D unclear. The CDR3 is made up of 13 amino acids. Trimming cost V 0 bases and J 3 bases, with 6 bases left between them. CDR1 GTSNPN and CDR2 SVGIG come from the germline V gene (reference sequence). CDR3 loop: CAWSVTANQPQHF. The CDR3 nucleotides read TGTGCCTGGAGTGTAACGGCCAATCAGCCCCAGCATTTT.

This chain uses TRBV28 with TRBJ1-3, with D possibly matching TRBD1 (5 bases). There are 14 residues in the CDR3. Trimming shortened V by 7 bases and J by 4 bases, and 14 bases separated the two germline ends. CDR1 is MDHEN and CDR2 is SYDVKM in the germline V gene. Written as DNA, the CDR3 is TGTGCCAGCACCCGGGGGGGTACGGGAAACACCATATATTTT. Translation gives CASTRGGTGNTIYF.

The rearrangement links TRBV7-3 to TRBJ2-2, with 7 bases fitting TRBD1. The CDR3 consists of 18 residues. The V and J ends lost 0 bases and 0 bases, in that order; junction bases with no gene match: 7. CDR1 and CDR2 (germline): SGHTA, FQGTGA. The CDR3 region is CASSLTSSTGANTGELFF. The CDR3 DNA reads as TGTGCCAGCAGCTTAACGAGTTCCACAGGGGCGAACACCGGGGAGCTGTTTTTT.

The V call is TRBV7-8, the J call TRBJ1-5, with a weak D call TRBD1 (5 bases). This CDR3 is built from 15 residues. Germline V lookup: CDR1 SGHVS, CDR2 FQNEAQ. Trimming took 0 bases from V and 5 from J, leaving 11 bases between them. For the CDR3, the DNA is TGTGCCAGCAGCTTAGCCGCAGGGACCGATCAGCCCCAGCATTTT. It is translated as CASSLAAGTDQPQHF.

The chain couples TRBV5-1 to TRBJ2-3; 8 bases agree with TRBD2. V lost 1 base and J lost 3; bases outside the gene matches: 13. Germline lookup yields CDR1 SGHRS and CDR2 YFSETQ. CDR3 length: 18 amino acids. The CDR3 spells CASSLIPSGYPRTDTQYF. As DNA, the CDR3 is TGCGCCAGCAGCTTGATCCCTAGCGGGTACCCGCGGACAGATACGCAGTATTTT.

This chain joins TRBV27 and TRBJ1-1, with 9 positions matching TRBD1. Looked up from germline, CDR1 is MNHEY and CDR2 is SMNVEV (reference sequence). The CDR3 has 14 residues. With V trimmed by 5 bases and J by 3 bases, 4 bases remained unmatched. The CDR3 sequence is CASSLQGAYTEAFF. As DNA, the CDR3 is TGTGCCAGCAGTCTACAGGGGGCCTACACTGAAGCTTTCTTT.

V gene TRBV5-1 combines with J gene TRBJ1-5; D not certain. The CDR3 has 15 residues. V was clipped by 1 base and J by 5 bases, with 13 bases between them. Germline V lookup: CDR1 SGHRS, CDR2 YFSETQ. CDR3 sequence: CASSLSTREDQPQHF. DNA for the CDR3: TGCGCCAGCAGCTTGAGTACCCGGGAGGATCAGCCCCAGCATTTT. The full variable domain, its missing parts supplied by reference TRBV5-1 and TRBJ1-5, is KAGVTQTPRYLIKTRGQQVTLSCSPISGHRSVSWYQQTPGQGLQFLFEYFSETQRNKGNFPGRFSGRQFSNSRSEMNVSTLELGDSALYLCASSLSTREDQPQHFGDGTRLSIL.

This clone turned up a few times. This sequence joins TRBV6-5 and TRBJ1-2; D is unclear. CDR3 size: 14 residues. With 7 bases removed from V and 4 bases from J, the gap between germline ends came to 16 bases. Germline V CDR1 and CDR2: MNHEY, SVGAGI. CDR3 DNA sequence: TGTGCCAGCAAGCTCTCAAGGGAGTCCTATGGCTACACCTTC. Protein sequence: CASKLSRESYGYTF.

The chain carries TRBV27 and TRBJ1-5; D perhaps matches TRBD1 (6 bases). Germline V gives CDR1 MNHEY, CDR2 SMNVEV (reference sequence). This CDR3 is built from 14 residues. V lost 6 bases to trimming and J lost 0 bases, with 9 bases between them. CDR3 sequence: CASRQGYSNQPQHF. The CDR3 DNA follows: TGTGCCAGCAGACAGGGTTATAGCAATCAGCCCCAGCATTTT.

The CDR3: CASFSDRGGTEAFF. The DNA for the CDR3 is TGTGCCAGCTTCTCGGACAGGGGAGGCACTGAAGCTTTCTTT. V and J are TRBV28 and TRBJ1-1; 9 nucleotides match TRBD1. The V segment lost 8 bases and the J segment 4 bases; nucleotides outside the gene matches: 8. The germline V gene has CDR1 MDHEN and CDR2 SYDVKM. This CDR3 contains 14 residues. The entire variable domain, with the rest obtained from reference TRBV28 and TRBJ1-1, is as follows: DVKVTQSSRYLVKRTGEKVFLECVQDMDHENMFWYRQDPGLGLRLIYFSYDVKMKEKGDIPEGYSVSREKKERFSLILESASTNQTSMYLCASFSDRGGTEAFFGQGTRLTVV.